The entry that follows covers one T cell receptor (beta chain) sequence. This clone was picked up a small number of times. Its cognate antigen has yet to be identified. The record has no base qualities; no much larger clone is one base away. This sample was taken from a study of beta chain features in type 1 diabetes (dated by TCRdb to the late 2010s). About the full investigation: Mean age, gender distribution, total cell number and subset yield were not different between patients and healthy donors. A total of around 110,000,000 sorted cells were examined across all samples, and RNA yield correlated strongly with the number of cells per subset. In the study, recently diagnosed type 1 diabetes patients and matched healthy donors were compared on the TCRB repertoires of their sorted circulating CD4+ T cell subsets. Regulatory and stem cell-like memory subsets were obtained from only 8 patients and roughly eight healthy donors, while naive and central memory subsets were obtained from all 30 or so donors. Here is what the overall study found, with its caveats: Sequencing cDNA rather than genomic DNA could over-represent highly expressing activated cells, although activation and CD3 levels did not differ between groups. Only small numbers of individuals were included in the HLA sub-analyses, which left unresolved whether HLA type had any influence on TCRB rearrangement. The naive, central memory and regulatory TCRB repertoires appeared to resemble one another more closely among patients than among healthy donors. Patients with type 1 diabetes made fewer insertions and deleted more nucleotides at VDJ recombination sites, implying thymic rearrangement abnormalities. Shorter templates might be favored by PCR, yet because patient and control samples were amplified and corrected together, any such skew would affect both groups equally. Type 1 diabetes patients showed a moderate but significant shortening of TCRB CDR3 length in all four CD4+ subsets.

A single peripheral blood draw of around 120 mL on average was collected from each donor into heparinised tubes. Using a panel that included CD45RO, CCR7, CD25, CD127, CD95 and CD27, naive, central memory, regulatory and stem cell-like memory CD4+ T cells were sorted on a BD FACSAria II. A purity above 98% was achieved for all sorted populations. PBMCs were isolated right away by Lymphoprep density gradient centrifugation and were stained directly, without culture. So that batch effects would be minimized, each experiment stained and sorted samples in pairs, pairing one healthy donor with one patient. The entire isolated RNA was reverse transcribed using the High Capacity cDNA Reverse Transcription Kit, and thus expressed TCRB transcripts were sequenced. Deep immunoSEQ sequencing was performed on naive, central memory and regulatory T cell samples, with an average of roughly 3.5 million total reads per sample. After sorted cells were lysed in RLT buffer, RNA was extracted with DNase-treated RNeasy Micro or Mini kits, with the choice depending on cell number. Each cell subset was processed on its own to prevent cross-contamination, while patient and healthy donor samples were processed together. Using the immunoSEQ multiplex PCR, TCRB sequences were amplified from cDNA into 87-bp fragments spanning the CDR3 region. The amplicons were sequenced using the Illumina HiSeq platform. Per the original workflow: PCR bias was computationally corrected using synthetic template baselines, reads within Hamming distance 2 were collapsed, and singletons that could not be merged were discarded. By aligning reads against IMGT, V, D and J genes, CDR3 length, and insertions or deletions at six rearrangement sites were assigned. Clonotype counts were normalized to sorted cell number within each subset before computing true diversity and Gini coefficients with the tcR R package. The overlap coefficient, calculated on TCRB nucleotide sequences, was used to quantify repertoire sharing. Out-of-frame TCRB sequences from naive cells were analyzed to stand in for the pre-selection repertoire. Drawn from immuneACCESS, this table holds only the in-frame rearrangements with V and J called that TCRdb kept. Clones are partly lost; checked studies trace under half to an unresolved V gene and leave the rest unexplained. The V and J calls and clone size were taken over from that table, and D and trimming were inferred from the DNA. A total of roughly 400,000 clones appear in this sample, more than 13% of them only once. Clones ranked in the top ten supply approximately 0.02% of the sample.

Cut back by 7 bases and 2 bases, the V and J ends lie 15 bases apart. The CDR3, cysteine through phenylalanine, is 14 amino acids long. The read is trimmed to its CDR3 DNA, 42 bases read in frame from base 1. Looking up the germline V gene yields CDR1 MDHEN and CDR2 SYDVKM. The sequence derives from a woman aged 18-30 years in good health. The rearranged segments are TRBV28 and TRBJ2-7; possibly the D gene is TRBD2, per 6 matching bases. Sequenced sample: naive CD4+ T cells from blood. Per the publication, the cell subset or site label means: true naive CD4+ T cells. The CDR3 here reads CASNIRGGAYEQYF. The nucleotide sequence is TGTGCCAGCAACATCCGCGGCGGGGCCTACGAGCAGTACTTC.